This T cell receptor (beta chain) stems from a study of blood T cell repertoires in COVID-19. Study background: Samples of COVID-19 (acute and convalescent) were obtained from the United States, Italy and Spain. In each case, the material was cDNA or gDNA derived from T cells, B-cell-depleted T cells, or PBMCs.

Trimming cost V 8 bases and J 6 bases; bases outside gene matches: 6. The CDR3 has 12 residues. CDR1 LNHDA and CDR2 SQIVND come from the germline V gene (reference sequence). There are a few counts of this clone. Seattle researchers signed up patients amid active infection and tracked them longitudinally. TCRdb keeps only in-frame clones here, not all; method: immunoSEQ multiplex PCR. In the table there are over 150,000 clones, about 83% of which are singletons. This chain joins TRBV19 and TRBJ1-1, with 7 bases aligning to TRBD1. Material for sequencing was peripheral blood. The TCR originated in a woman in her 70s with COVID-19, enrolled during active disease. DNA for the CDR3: TGTGCCAGTCACAGGGGAGAGGCTGAAGCTTTCTTT. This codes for CASHRGEAEAFF. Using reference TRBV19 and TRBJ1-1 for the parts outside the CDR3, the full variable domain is DGGITQSPKYLFRKEGQNVTLSCEQNLNHDAMYWYRQDPGQGLRLIYYSQIVNDFQKGDIAEGYSVSREKKESFPLTVTSAQKNPTAFYLCASHRGEAEAFFGQGTRLTVV.